This T cell receptor beta chain was recovered during a study of T cells in Graves' hyperthyroidism and ophthalmopathy. RNA transcripts yielded amplified TCR beta CDR3 regions. First-round RT-PCR of the TCR CDR3 relied on the HTBI primer set. From the multiplex PCR reads, TCRdb called clonotypes with MiXCR, one entry per CDR3 protein. The sample holds about 700,000 distinct CDR3 sequences, approximately 42% seen once. The ends lost 10 bases at V and 5 bases at J; junction bases unmatched: 4. Germline CDR1 reads MNHEY; CDR2 reads SVGAGI. The CDR3 covers 12 residues. Study outcomes and limitations: The model predicted ophthalmopathy a median approximately seven months before onset.

A word on this clonotype: Its antigen is unidentified.

V and J are TRBV6-5 and TRBJ1-1, with 10 bases matching TRBD1. Specimen: peripheral blood or thyroid tissue (not recorded which). This clonotype was obtained from an adult man with Graves' disease, either hyperthyroidism or ophthalmopathy (not recorded which). CDR3 loop: CAIRQGATEAFF. CDR3 DNA sequence: TGTGCCATCAGACAGGGGGCAACTGAAGCTTTCTTT.